What follows is one T cell receptor (beta chain) and its context. This sample is drawn from a study of blood T cell repertoires in COVID-19. CDR3 length: 13 amino acids. Trimming removed 5 bases from V and 6 bases from J; junction bases left unmatched: 7. Per germline, CDR1 SSHAT and CDR2 FNYEAQ (reference sequence). Some clones are missing from TCRdb's copy, which holds only in-frame ones; the method was immunoSEQ multiplex PCR. The data hold tens of thousands of clones, with roughly 86% observed a single time. The sequence came from a middle-aged man with active or convalescent COVID-19. Sequenced input: peripheral blood. The chain links TRBV7-7 to TRBJ2-7, with 7 positions matching TRBD1. Here the CDR3 DNA reads TGTGCCAGCAGCGCCAACTGGGACAGCGAGCAGTACTTC. Protein: CASSANWDSEQYF. Filled out from reference TRBV7-7 and TRBJ2-7, the complete variable domain reads GAGVSQSPRYKVTKRGQDVTLRCDPISSHATLYWYQQALGQGPEFLTYFNYEAQPDKSGLPSDRFSAERPEGSISTLTIQRTEQRDSAMYRCASSANWDSEQYFGPGTRLTVT.